The T cell receptor beta chain described here comes from a study of blood T cell repertoires in COVID-19. Study-level background: From T cells, B-cell-depleted T cells, or PBMCs came the material, which was cDNA or gDNA.

Authors' processing steps: Estimated nucleated cell counts came from reference gene primer amplification. The data were produced by immunoSEQ multiplex PCR, yet TCRdb's version contains in-frame clones alone and is incomplete. The DNA gave D and trimming, while V, J and clone size come from that table. The sample lists approximately 200,000 clones; 75% to 85% were seen once. The CDR3 loop spans 16 amino acids. Trimming removed 0 bases at V and 0 bases at J, with 12 bases between. Germline lookup yields CDR1 MNHNY and CDR2 SVGAGI (reference sequence). This chain joins TRBV6-6 and TRBJ2-7; TRBD1 is a possible D gene (6 bases). The TCR was taken from a woman aged 40 to 50 with COVID-19, enrolled during active disease. Sequenced input: peripheral blood. CDR3 sequence: CASSYSRQEYSYEQYF. The CDR3 region has the DNA TGTGCCAGCAGTTACTCGAGACAGGAATACTCCTACGAGCAGTACTTC.